Listed below are T cell receptor beta chains from one sample, sequenced in a study of blood T cell repertoires in COVID-19. Libraries were prepared by immunoSEQ multiplex PCR; TCRdb keeps only in-frame clonotypes and omits some of them. Among around 250,000 clones listed, 65% to 90% were seen once. The material sequenced was PBMCs or T cells enriched from blood (not recorded which). The source is a man aged 18 to 29 who had recovered from COVID-19. The CDR3 runs from the conserved cysteine through the conserved F or W. D genes are given only for firm matches. Expanded clones get a size class; other rows say once, few or many, or leave the size out.

clone_size d_call j_call v_call cdr3_nt cdr3_aa
. . TRBJ2-1 TRBV5-4 TGTGCCAGCAGCGCAGGACAGAGCTCCTACAATGAGCAGTTCTTC CASSAGQSSYNEQFF
. . TRBJ1-2 TRBV4-2 TGTGCCAGCAGCCAAGATAGAAACAGTAATCTCTATGGCTACACCTTC CASSQDRNSNLYGYTF
. TRBD1 TRBJ2-7 TRBV11-3 TGTGCCAGCAGCTTAGGTGGGACAGGGGTTAACGAGCAGTACTTC CASSLGGTGVNEQYF
. . TRBJ1-4 TRBV28 TGTGCCAGCAGTTGGGGAGGGAAACTGTTTTTT CASSWGGKLFF
. . TRBJ1-2 TRBV30 TGTGCCTGGACCCCGGCAGGGAATGGCTACACCTTC CAWTPAGNGYTF
. . TRBJ2-1 TRBV12-3/TRBV12-4 TGTGCCAGCAGTGGGGCGGACAATGAGCAGTTCTTC CASSGADNEQFF
. TRBD1 TRBJ1-1 TRBV10-2 TGCGCCAGCCGGGACAGGGTCACTGAAGCTTTCTTT CASRDRVTEAFF
. . TRBJ2-7 TRBV6-5 TGTGCCAGCAAGTTTGCGGGACTTTCCTACGAGCAGTACTTC CASKFAGLSYEQYF
. . TRBJ2-7 TRBV30 TGTGCCTGGAGTGCGGGGGTAGGCGAGCAGTACTTC CAWSAGVGEQYF
. . TRBJ1-2 TRBV19 TGTGCCAGTAGTAGGCGGGGGGACTATGGCTACACCTTC CASSRRGDYGYTF
few TRBD2 TRBJ2-7 TRBV3-1/TRBV3-2 TGTGCCAGCAGCCAAGCCCCTCGGGCTAGCGGGGTGAAGCAGTACTTC CASSQAPRASGVKQYF
. . TRBJ1-1 TRBV2 TGTGCCAGCACCACTCCGGAAGCTTTCTTT CASTTPEAFF
. TRBD1 TRBJ1-2 TRBV6-5 TGTGCCAGCAGTTACACCCAGGGACAGGGGGCGGGCTACACCTTC CASSYTQGQGAGYTF
. TRBD1 TRBJ1-5 TRBV6-1 TGTGCCAGCAGGAACCGGGACAGGGGCAATCAGCCCCAGCATTTT CASRNRDRGNQPQHF
. TRBD1 TRBJ2-3 TRBV5-8 TGTGCCACCACGGACAGGAGATACACAGATACGCAGTATTTT CATTDRRYTDTQYF
. TRBD2 TRBJ2-1 TRBV11-2 TGTGCCACCAAAGCGGGAAGCTCCTACAATGAGCAGTTCTTC CATKAGSSYNEQFF
. TRBD1 TRBJ2-1 TRBV18 TGTGCCAGCTCACCTGGACAGGGATTCCACAATGAGCAGTTCTTC CASSPGQGFHNEQFF